This T cell receptor (beta chain) was sequenced during a study of blood T cell repertoires in COVID-19. On the study more broadly: COVID-19 samples from acute and convalescent phases originated in the United States, Italy and Spain. The cDNA or gDNA used as material had been derived from T cells, B-cell-depleted T cells, or PBMCs.

Clones were read by immunoSEQ multiplex PCR, and TCRdb kept only the in-frame ones, dropping some. The sample has around 100,000 clones; roughly 80% are singletons. It was during active infection that Seattle patients were enrolled and then longitudinally followed. The TCR originated in a man older than 75 with COVID-19, enrolled during active disease. The specimen sequenced was peripheral blood.

CDR3 amino acids: CASSVDGQTNSPLHF. The CDR3 nucleotides are TGTGCCAGCAGCGTAGATGGACAGACTAATTCACCCCTCCACTTT. The chain recombines TRBV9 with TRBJ1-6; a weak D match, TRBD1 (6 bases). The CDR3 length is 15 residues. Trimming pared 0 bases from V and 6 bases from J, leaving 10 bases between. Germline V gene data show CDR1 as SGDLS and CDR2 as YYNGEE.